This T cell receptor beta chain was sequenced for a study of cytomegalovirus exposure and HLA in healthy donors. With 3 bases clipped from V and 3 bases from J, the junction kept 5 bases outside the gene matches. Germline V lookup: CDR1 KGHSH, CDR2 LQKENI. The CDR3 spans 14 residues. Sequencing was performed with immunoSEQ multiplex PCR; in TCRdb, only in-frame clones are kept and a portion is missing. This sample has over 150,000 clones, with roughly nine tenths found just once. The rearrangement joins TRBV18 to TRBJ2-7; 7 bases line up with TRBD1. The material sequenced was PBMCs. The TCR was taken from a man in his late teens or twenties in good health and CMV-seropositive. The CDR3 loop reads CASSPSTGNYEQYF. CDR3 DNA: TGTGCCAGCTCACCGTCGACAGGGAACTACGAGCAGTACTTC.